The 9 T cell receptor beta chains below all came from one sample that was sequenced in a study of cytomegalovirus exposure and HLA in healthy donors. Generated by immunoSEQ multiplex PCR, the TCRdb table keeps only in-frame clones and is missing some. The sample carries 150,000 to 160,000 clones, 65% to 90% recorded once. The sample taken for sequencing was PBMCs. Receptors were obtained from a young man in good health and CMV-seropositive.

The chain has TRBV7-9 and TRBJ1-1, with unresolved D. The CDR3 runs to 16 residues. Germline loops: CDR1 SEHNR, CDR2 FQNEAQ (reference sequence). Trimming left V 1 base short and J 4 bases short, with 16 bases between. CDR3 nucleotides: TGTGCCAGCAGCTTAGACTTGGGCCGAGTTGGCACTGAAGCTTTCTTT. It encodes CASSLDLGRVGTEAFF. The full variable domain, in which reference TRBV7-9 and TRBJ1-1 provide the parts outside the CDR3, is DTGVSQNPRHKITKRGQNVTFRCDPISEHNRLYWYRQTLGQGPEFLTYFQNEAQLEKSRLLSDRFSAERPKGSFSTLEIQRTEQGDSAMYLCASSLDLGRVGTEAFFGQGTRLTVV.

The chain is built from TRBV9 and TRBJ2-5; the match to TRBD2 covers 13 bases. CDR1 is SGDLS and CDR2 is YYNGEE in the germline V gene. This CDR3 has 16 residues. Unmatched junction bases numbered 7, after V lost 4 bases and J lost 4 bases. The CDR3 DNA sequence: TGTGCCAGCAGCTCGCGACTAGCGGGAGGCTTAGAGACCCAGTACTTC. This codes for CASSSRLAGGLETQYF.

This chain connects TRBV6-5 to TRBJ1-4; 9 nucleotides align to TRBD1. Trimming took 6 bases from V and 8 from J; bases not matched to a gene: 7. This CDR3 has 14 residues. Germline values: CDR1 MNHEY, CDR2 SVGAGI. This chain's CDR3 is CASRMDRGGEKLFF. For the CDR3, the DNA is TGTGCCAGCAGAATGGACAGGGGTGGGGAAAAACTGTTTTTT.

This CDR3 reads CASSWDRGTGELFF. CDR3 DNA sequence: TGTGCCAGCAGCTGGGACAGGGGGACCGGGGAGCTGTTTTTT. The rearrangement joins TRBV6-5 to TRBJ2-2; 11 nucleotides match TRBD1. This CDR3 contains 14 residues. Trimming removed 6 bases from V and 5 bases from J; junction bases left unmatched: 2. The germline gives CDR1 MNHEY, CDR2 SVGAGI.

Here the CDR3 DNA reads TGTGCCAGCAGCTTCCAGATAGGGGGGGTGAACACCGGGGAGCTGTTTTTT. Translation gives CASSFQIGGVNTGELFF. The chain carries TRBV7-8 and TRBJ2-2, with TRBD2 as a possible D gene (7 bases). CDR1 and CDR2 from the germline V gene are SGHVS and FQNEAQ. The CDR3 sequence is 17 residues long. V dropped 3 bases and J dropped 1 base, with 15 bases sitting between them.

The chain has TRBV30 and TRBJ2-1; 7 bases are shared with TRBD2. The CDR3 has 14 amino acids. Germline V gene sequence: CDR1 GTSNPN, CDR2 SVGIG (reference sequence). J was trimmed by 5 bases and V by 3 bases; bases with no gene match: 7. CDR3 loop: CAWSETSRHNEQFF. DNA for the CDR3: TGTGCCTGGAGCGAGACTAGCAGACACAATGAGCAGTTCTTC.

The chain joins TRBV27 to TRBJ2-7; 8 bases map to TRBD1. The CDR3 is made up of 12 amino acids. Germline CDR1 MNHEY, CDR2 SMNVEV (reference sequence). V trimming: 5 bases; J trimming: 7 bases; junction bases outside the gene matches: 4. This CDR3 is CASSQGAREQYF. CDR3 DNA: TGTGCCAGCAGTCAGGGGGCGCGGGAGCAGTACTTC.

The rearrangement uses TRBV14 and TRBJ2-1; TRBD1 matches 9 bases. This CDR3 contains 16 residues. Germline V lookup: CDR1 SGHDN, CDR2 FVKESK. V lost 0 bases and J lost 3; bases outside the gene matches: 3. CDR3 nucleotide sequence: TGTGCCAGCAGCCAAGAGGGGGACAGGGACTACAATGAGCAGTTCTTC. Amino acids: CASSQEGDRDYNEQFF. Variable domain in full (rest from reference TRBV14 and TRBJ2-1): EAGVTQFPSHSVIEKGQTVTLRCDPISGHDNLYWYRRVMGKEIKFLLHFVKESKQDESGMPNNRFLAERTGGTYSTLKVQPAELEDSGVYFCASSQEGDRDYNEQFFGPGTRLTVL.

J is TRBJ1-3 and V is TRBV9; perhaps TRBD1 as D (5 bases). The CDR3 contains 15 residues. Germline lookup yields CDR1 SGDLS and CDR2 YYNGEE. V lost 0 bases and J lost 4, with 11 bases in between. CDR3 sequence reads: CASSVGQGSGNTIYF. The CDR3 DNA follows: TGTGCCAGCAGCGTAGGCCAGGGCTCCGGAAACACCATATATTTT.